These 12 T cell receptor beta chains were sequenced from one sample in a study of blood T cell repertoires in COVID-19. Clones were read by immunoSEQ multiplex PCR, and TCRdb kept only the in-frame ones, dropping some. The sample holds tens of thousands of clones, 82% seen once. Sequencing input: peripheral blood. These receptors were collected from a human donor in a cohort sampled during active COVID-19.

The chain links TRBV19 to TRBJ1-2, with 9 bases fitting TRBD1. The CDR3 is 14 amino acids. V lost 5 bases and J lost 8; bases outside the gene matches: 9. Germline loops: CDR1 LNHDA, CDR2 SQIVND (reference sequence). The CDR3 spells CASSANRGQRGYTF. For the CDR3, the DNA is TGTGCCAGTAGTGCTAACAGGGGGCAAAGAGGCTACACCTTC.

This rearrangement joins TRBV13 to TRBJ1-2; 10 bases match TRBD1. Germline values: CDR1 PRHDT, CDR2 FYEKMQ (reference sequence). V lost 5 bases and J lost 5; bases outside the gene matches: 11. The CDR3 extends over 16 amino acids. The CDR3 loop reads CASSPGQGVGLYGYTF. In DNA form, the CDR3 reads TGTGCCAGCAGCCCAGGACAGGGGGTAGGCCTATATGGCTACACCTTC.

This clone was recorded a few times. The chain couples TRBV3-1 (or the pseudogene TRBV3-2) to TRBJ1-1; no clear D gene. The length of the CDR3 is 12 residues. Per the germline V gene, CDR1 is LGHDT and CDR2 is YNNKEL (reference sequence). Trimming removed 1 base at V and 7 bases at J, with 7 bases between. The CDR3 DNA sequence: TGTGCCAGCAGCCAAGCGGTTGGTGAAGCTTTCTTT. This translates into CASSQAVGEAFF.

In DNA form, the CDR3 reads TGTGCCAGCAGCTTAGGGGGCTACACAGATACGCAGTATTTT. This sequence encodes CASSLGGYTDTQYF. This chain joins TRBV13 and TRBJ2-3; unclear D gene. Germline V gene data show CDR1 as PRHDT and CDR2 as FYEKMQ (reference sequence). Trimming removed 0 bases from V and 2 bases from J, with 6 bases in between. The CDR3 runs 14 residues. The whole variable domain, filled in from reference TRBV13 and TRBJ2-3, reads AAGVIQSPRHLIKEKRETATLKCYPIPRHDTVYWYQQGPGQDPQFLISFYEKMQSDKGSIPDRFSAQQFSDYHSELNMSSLELGDSALYFCASSLGGYTDTQYFGPGTRLTVL.

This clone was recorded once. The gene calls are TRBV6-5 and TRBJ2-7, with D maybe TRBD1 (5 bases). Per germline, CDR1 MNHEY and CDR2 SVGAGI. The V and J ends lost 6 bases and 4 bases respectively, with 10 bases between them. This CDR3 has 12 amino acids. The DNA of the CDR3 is TGTGCCAGCAGCCCAGGGCGATACGAGCAGTACTTC. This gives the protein CASSPGRYEQYF.

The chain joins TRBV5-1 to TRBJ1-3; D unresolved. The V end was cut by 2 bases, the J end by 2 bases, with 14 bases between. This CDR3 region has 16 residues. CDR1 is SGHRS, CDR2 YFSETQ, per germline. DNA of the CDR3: TGCGCCAGCAGCTTTATAACGGGTTATACTGGAAACACCATATATTTT. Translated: CASSFITGYTGNTIYF.

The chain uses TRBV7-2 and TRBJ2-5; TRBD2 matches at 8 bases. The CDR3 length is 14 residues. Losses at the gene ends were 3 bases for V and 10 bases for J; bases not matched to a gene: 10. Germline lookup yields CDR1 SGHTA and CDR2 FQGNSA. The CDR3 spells CASSFGGDAGDQYF. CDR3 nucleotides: TGTGCCAGCAGCTTCGGGGGGGATGCCGGGGACCAGTACTTC.

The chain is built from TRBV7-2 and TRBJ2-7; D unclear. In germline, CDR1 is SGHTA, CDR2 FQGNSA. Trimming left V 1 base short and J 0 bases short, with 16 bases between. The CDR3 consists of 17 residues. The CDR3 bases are TGTGCCAGCAGCTTAGTAGGTTCCCGGGTGAGCTCCTACGAGCAGTACTTC. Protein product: CASSLVGSRVSSYEQYF.

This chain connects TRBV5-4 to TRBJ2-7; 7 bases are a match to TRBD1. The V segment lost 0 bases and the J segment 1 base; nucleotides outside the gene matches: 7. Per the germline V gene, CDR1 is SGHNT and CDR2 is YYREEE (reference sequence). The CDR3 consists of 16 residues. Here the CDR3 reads CASSLEAGTASYEQYF. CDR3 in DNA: TGTGCCAGCAGCTTGGAGGCCGGGACAGCATCCTACGAGCAGTACTTC.

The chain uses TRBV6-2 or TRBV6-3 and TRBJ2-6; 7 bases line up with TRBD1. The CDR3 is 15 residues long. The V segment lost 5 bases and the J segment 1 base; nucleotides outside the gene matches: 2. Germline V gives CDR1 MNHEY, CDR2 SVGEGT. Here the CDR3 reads CASSKTGSGANVLTF. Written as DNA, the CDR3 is TGTGCCAGCAGTAAGACAGGGTCTGGGGCCAACGTCCTGACTTTC.

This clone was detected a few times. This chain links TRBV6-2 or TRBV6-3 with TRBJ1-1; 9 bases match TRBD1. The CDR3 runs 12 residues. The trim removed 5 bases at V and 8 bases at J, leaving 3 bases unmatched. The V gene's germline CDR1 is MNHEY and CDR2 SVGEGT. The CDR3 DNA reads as TGTGCCAGCAGTGCTACAGGGGGCGAAGCTTTCTTT. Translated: CASSATGGEAFF.

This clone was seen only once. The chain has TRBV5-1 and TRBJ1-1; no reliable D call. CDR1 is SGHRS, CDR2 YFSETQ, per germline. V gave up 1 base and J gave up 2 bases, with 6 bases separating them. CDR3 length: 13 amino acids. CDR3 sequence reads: CASSLLANTEAFF. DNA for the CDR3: TGCGCCAGCAGCTTGTTGGCTAACACTGAAGCTTTCTTT.